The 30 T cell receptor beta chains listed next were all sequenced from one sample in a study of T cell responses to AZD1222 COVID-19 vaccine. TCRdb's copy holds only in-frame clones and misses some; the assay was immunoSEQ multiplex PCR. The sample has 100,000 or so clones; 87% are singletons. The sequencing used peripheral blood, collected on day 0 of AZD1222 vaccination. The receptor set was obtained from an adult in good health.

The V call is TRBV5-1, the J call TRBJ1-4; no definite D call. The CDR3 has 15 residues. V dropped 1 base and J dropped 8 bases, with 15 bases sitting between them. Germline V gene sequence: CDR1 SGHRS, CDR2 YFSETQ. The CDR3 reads CASSLSTRLGEKLFF. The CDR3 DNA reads TGCGCCAGCAGCTTGAGCACACGGCTAGGAGAAAAACTGTTTTTT.

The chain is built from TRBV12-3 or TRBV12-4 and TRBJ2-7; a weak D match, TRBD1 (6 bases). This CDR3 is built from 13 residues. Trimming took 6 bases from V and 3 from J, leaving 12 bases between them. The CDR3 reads CASRTTGDYEQYF. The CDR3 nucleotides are TGTGCCAGCAGGACGACAGGCGACTACGAGCAGTACTTC.

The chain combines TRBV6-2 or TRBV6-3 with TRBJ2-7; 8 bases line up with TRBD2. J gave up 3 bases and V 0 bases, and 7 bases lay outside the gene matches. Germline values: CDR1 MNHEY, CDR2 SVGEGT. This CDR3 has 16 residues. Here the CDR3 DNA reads TGTGCCAGCAGTTACTCCGGGACTAGGATCGTCTACGAGCAGTACTTC. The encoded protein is CASSYSGTRIVYEQYF.

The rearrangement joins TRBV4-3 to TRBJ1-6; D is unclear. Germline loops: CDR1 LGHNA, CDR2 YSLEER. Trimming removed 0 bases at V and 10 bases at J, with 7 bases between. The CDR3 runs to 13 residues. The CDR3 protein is CASSQETRSPLHF. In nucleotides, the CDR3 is TGCGCCAGCAGCCAAGAGACGAGGTCACCCCTCCACTTT.

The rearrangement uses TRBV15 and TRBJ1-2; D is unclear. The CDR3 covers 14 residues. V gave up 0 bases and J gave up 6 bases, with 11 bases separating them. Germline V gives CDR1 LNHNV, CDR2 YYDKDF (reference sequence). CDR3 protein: CATSRDSSGNGYTF. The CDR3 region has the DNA TGTGCCACCAGCAGAGATAGTTCCGGGAATGGCTACACCTTC.

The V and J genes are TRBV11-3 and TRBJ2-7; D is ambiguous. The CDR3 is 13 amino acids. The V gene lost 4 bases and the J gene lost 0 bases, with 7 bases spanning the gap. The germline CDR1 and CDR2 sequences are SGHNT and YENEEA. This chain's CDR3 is CASSSGPSYEQYF. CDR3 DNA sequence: TGTGCCAGCAGCTCTGGTCCCTCCTACGAGCAGTACTTC.

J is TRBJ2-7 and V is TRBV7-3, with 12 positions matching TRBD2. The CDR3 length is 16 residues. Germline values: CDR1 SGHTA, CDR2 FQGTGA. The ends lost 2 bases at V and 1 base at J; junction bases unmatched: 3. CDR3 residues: CASSLAGTSGSYEQYF. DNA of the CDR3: TGTGCCAGCAGCTTAGCCGGGACTAGCGGGTCCTACGAGCAGTACTTC.

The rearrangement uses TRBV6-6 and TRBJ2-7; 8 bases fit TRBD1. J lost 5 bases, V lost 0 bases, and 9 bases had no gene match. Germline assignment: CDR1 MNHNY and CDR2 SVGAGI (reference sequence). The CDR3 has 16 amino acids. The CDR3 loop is CASSYSTGQGPDEQYF. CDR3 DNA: TGTGCCAGCAGTTACTCGACAGGACAGGGTCCCGACGAGCAGTACTTC.

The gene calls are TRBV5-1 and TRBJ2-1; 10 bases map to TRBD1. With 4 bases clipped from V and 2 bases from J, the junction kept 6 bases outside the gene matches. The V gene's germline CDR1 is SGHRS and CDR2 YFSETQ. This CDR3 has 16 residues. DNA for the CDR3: TGCGCCAGCAGCGTCCTGACAGGGGGCGCCTACAATGAGCAGTTCTTC. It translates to CASSVLTGGAYNEQFF.

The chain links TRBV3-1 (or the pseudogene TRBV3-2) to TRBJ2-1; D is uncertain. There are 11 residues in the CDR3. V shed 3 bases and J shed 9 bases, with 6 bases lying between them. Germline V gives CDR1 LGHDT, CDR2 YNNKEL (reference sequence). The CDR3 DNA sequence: TGTGCCAGCAGCCAGTCTCGTGAGCAGTTCTTC. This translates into CASSQSREQFF.

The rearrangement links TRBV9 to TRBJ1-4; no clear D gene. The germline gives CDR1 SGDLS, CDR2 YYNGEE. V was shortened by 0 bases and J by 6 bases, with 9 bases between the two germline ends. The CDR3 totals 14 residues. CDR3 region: CASSVGGWDEKLFF. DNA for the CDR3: TGTGCCAGCAGCGTAGGAGGGTGGGATGAAAAACTGTTTTTT.

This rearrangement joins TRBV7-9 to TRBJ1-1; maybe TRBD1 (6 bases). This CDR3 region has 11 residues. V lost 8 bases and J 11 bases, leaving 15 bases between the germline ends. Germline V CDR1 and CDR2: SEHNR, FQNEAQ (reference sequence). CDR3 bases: TGTGCCAGCCTAGACAGGTCTGGCGCTTTCTTT. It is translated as CASLDRSGAFF. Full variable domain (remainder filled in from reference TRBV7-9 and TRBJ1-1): DTGVSQNPRHKITKRGQNVTFRCDPISEHNRLYWYRQTLGQGPEFLTYFQNEAQLEKSRLLSDRFSAERPKGSFSTLEIQRTEQGDSAMYLCASLDRSGAFFGQGTRLTVV.

CDR3 amino acids: CASSSQTGGDQPQHF. CDR3 DNA sequence: TGTGCCAGCAGTTCCCAAACAGGGGGCGATCAGCCCCAGCATTTT. The rearrangement links TRBV6-5 to TRBJ1-5; 9 bases line up with TRBD1. V gave up 4 bases and J gave up 5 bases; unmatched junction bases: 6. In germline, CDR1 is MNHEY, CDR2 SVGAGI. The CDR3 runs to 15 residues.

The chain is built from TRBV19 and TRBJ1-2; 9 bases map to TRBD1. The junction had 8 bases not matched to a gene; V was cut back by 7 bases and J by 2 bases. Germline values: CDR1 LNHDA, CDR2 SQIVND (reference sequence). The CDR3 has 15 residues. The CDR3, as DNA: TGTGCCAGTACCAAGGGGACAGGGCGCAACTATGGCTACACCTTC. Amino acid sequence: CASTKGTGRNYGYTF.

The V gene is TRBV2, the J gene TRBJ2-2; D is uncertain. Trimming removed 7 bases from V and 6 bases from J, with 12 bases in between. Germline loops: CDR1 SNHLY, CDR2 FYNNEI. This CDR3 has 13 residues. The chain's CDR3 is CASTSSPAGELFF. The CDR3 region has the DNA TGTGCCAGCACCTCAAGTCCGGCCGGGGAGCTGTTTTTT. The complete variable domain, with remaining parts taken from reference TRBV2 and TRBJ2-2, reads EPEVTQTPSHQVTQMGQEVILRCVPISNHLYFYWYRQILGQKVEFLVSFYNNEISEKSEIFDDQFSVERPDGSNFTLKIRSTKLEDSAMYFCASTSSPAGELFFGEGSRLTVL.

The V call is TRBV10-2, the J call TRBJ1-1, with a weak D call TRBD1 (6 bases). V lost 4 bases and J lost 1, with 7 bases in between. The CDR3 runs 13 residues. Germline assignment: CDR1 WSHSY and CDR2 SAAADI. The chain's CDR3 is CASSGQANTEAFF. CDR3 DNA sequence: TGCGCCAGCAGTGGACAGGCGAACACTGAAGCTTTCTTT.

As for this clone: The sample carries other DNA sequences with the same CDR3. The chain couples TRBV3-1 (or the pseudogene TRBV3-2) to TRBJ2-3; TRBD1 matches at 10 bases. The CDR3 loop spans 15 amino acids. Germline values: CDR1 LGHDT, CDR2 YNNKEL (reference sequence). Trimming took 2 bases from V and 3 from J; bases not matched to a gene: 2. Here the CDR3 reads CASSQPGQGTDTQYF. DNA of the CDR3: TGTGCCAGCAGCCAACCGGGACAGGGGACAGATACGCAGTATTTT.

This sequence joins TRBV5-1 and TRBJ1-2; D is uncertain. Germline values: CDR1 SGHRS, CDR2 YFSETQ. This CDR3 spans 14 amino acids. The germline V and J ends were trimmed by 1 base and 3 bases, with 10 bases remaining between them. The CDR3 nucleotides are TGCGCCAGCAGCTTGTACGGCGGCGACTATGGCTACACCTTC. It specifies CASSLYGGDYGYTF.

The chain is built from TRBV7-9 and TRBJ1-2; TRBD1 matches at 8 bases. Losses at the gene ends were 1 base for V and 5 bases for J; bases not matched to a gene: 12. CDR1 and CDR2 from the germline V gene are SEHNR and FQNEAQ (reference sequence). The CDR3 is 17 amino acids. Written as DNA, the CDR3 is TGTGCCAGCAGCTTAGTCCGGGACAGGCCGACTCTATATGGCTACACCTTC. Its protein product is CASSLVRDRPTLYGYTF.

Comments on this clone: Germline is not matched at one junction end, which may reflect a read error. The CDR3: CASSMTGGFRYNEQFF. CDR3 nucleotides: TGTGCGAGCAGTATGACGGGAGGGTTCCGATACAATGAGCAGTTCTTC. The chain couples TRBV6-2 or TRBV6-3 to TRBJ2-1, with 8 positions matching TRBD2. The length of the CDR3 is 16 residues. Germline CDR1 is MNHEY and CDR2 is SVGEGT.

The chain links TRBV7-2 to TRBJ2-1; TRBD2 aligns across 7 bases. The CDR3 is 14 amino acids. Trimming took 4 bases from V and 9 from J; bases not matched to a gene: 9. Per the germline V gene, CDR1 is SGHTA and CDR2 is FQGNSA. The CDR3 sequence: CASSSREPMGEQFF. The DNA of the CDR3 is TGTGCCAGCAGCTCGCGGGAGCCGATGGGTGAGCAGTTCTTC.

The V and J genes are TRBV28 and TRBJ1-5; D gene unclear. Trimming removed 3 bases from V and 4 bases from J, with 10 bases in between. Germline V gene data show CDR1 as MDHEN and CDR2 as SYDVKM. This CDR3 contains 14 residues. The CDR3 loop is CASSLNPENQPQHF. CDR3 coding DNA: TGTGCCAGCAGTTTGAACCCAGAGAATCAGCCCCAGCATTTT. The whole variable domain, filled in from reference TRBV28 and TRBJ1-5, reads DVKVTQSSRYLVKRTGEKVFLECVQDMDHENMFWYRQDPGLGLRLIYFSYDVKMKEKGDIPEGYSVSREKKERFSLILESASTNQTSMYLCASSLNPENQPQHFGDGTRLSIL.

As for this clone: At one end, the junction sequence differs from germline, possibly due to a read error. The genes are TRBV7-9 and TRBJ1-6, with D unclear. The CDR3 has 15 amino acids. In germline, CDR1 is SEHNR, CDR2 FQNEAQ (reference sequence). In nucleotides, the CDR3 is TGTGCCAGCAGCTTAGATGGTCGCAGCGATTCCCCCCTCCACTTT. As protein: CASSLDGRSDSPLHF. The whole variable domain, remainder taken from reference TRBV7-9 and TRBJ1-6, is DTGVSQNPRHKITKRGQNVTFRCDPISEHNRLYWYRQTLGQGPEFLTYFQNEAQLEKSRLLSDRFSAERPKGSFSTLEIQRTEQGDSAMYLCASSLDGRSDSPLHFGNGTRLTVT.

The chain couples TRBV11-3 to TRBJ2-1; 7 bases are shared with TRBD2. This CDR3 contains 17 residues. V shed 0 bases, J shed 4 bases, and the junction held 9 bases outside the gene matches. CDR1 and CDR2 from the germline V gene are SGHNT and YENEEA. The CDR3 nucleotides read TGTGCCAGCAGCTTAGAAGGTAGGGCTAGCGGATACAATGAGCAGTTCTTC. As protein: CASSLEGRASGYNEQFF.

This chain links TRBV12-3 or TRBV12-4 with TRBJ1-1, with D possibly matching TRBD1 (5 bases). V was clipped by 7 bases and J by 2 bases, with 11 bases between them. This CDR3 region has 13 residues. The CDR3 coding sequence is TGTGCCAGCACCAAGACAGCCAACACTGAAGCTTTCTTT. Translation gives CASTKTANTEAFF.

Here the CDR3 reads CASSQDLSGQPQHF. CDR3 coding DNA: TGCGCCAGCAGCCAAGATCTTTCGGGACAGCCCCAGCATTTT. The chain is built from TRBV4-1 and TRBJ1-5; no clear D. This CDR3 has 14 amino acids. The V and J ends lost 0 bases and 7 bases respectively, with 10 bases between them. Germline V gene sequence: CDR1 MGHRA, CDR2 YSYEKL.

As DNA, the CDR3 is TGTGCCAGCAGTACTGTGGACACCATATATTTT. It translates to CASSTVDTIYF. The chain combines TRBV6-5 with TRBJ1-3; D gene unclear. Germline values: CDR1 MNHEY, CDR2 SVGAGI. The CDR3 loop spans 11 amino acids. V dropped 5 bases and J dropped 8 bases, with 7 bases sitting between them.

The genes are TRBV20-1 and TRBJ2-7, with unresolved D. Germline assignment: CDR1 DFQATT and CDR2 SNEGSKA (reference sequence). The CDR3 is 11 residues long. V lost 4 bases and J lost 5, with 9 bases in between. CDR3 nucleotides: TGCAGTGCTACCGGGTGGGACGAGCAGTACTTC. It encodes CSATGWDEQYF.

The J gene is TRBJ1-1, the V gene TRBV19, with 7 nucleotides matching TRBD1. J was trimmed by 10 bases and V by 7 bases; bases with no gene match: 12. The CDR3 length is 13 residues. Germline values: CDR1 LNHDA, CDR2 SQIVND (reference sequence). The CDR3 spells CASIPGGTYSAFF. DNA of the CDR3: TGTGCCAGTATCCCAGGGGGTACTTACTCAGCTTTCTTT. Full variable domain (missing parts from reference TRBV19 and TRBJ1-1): DGGITQSPKYLFRKEGQNVTLSCEQNLNHDAMYWYRQDPGQGLRLIYYSQIVNDFQKGDIAEGYSVSREKKESFPLTVTSAQKNPTAFYLCASIPGGTYSAFFGQGTRLTVV.

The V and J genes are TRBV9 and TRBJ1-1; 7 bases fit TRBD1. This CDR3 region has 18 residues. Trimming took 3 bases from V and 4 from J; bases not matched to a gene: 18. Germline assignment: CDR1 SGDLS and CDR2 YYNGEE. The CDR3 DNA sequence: TGTGCCAGCAGCGCCAGTCAAGGGGGCCTCCCCGAGGGCACTGAAGCTTTCTTT. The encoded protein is CASSASQGGLPEGTEAFF.